This is a list of T cell receptor beta chains from one sample in a study of cytomegalovirus exposure and HLA in healthy donors. The repertoire was sequenced with immunoSEQ multiplex PCR; TCRdb's copy has only in-frame clones and lacks some. The table lists 97,000 or so clones, roughly nine tenths of them singletons. The sequenced sample was PBMCs. All receptors come from a young man in good health and CMV-seropositive. The CDR3 runs from the conserved cysteine through the conserved F or W. A D gene is named only where the DNA matches it firmly. Where a row states a size, it is once, few, many or the class of an expanded clone; other rows omit it.

V	size	J	D	DNA	CDR3
TRBV11-2	NA	TRBJ2-7	TRBD2	TGTGCCAGCAGCTTAGATACGGTTAGCGGGAGCTACGAGCAGTACTTC	CASSLDTVSGSYEQYF
TRBV29-1	once	TRBJ1-1	NA	TGCAGCGTTGAACAAAGCGTTCTGAACACTGAAGCTTTCTTT	CSVEQSVLNTEAFF
TRBV2	NA	TRBJ2-5	NA	TGTGCCAGCAGTGATTTCCCGGAGACCCAGTACTTC	CASSDFPETQYF
TRBV5-5	once	TRBJ1-5	TRBD1	TGTGCCAGCAGCTTGGAGGGACAGAATCAGCCCCAGCATTTT	CASSLEGQNQPQHF
TRBV18	NA	TRBJ2-7	TRBD1	TGTGCCAGCTCGTCCGACAGGGGGAATTACGAGCAGTACTTC	CASSSDRGNYEQYF
TRBV15	NA	TRBJ2-2	NA	TGTGCCACCAGCAGAGTTCCTCAGAGCGAGGAAAACACCGGGGAGCTGTTTTTT	CATSRVPQSEENTGELFF
TRBV12-5	NA	TRBJ2-3	NA	TGTGCTAGTGGTTTGGGTCTCGGGGGCACAGATACGCAGTATTTT	CASGLGLGGTDTQYF
TRBV6-5	NA	TRBJ2-3	TRBD2	TGTGCCAGCAGTGGACTAGCGGGTCATACGCAGTATTTT	CASSGLAGHTQYF
TRBV7-9	NA	TRBJ2-3	TRBD1	TGTGCCAGCAGCACAGGGGGAGGCACAGATACGCAGTATTTT	CASSTGGGTDTQYF
TRBV7-2	NA	TRBJ2-1	TRBD2	TGTGCCAGCAGCTTAGGTCTAGCGGGAGGTATGGTTGAGCAGTTCTTC	CASSLGLAGGMVEQFF
TRBV7-8	NA	TRBJ2-3	NA	TGTGCCAGCAGCTCGGAGGCTCCCACAGATACGCAGTATTTT	CASSSEAPTDTQYF
TRBV27	once	TRBJ1-5	TRBD1	TGTGCCAGCAGTCCGACAGGGATAGGGAATCAGCCCCAGCATTTT	CASSPTGIGNQPQHF
TRBV4-1	NA	TRBJ2-7	NA	TGCGCCAGCAGCCAAGATCAGAGCGGCCTCTCCTACGAGCAGTACTTC	CASSQDQSGLSYEQYF
TRBV5-1	NA	TRBJ2-3	TRBD2	TGCGCCAGCAGGTCCGGGACTAGCGGGAGCTCAGATACGCAGTATTTT	CASRSGTSGSSDTQYF
TRBV28	NA	TRBJ1-4	TRBD1	TGTGCCAGCAGCTGGGGACAGGGATATGAAAAACTGTTTTTT	CASSWGQGYEKLFF
TRBV7-3	NA	TRBJ2-5	NA	TGTGCCAGCAGCTTAGCGCCACAAGAGACCCAGTACTTC	CASSLAPQETQYF
TRBV11-1	NA	TRBJ2-7	TRBD1	TGTGCCAGCAGCACAGACAGGGATTTGGGCGAGCAGTACTTC	CASSTDRDLGEQYF
TRBV10-3	NA	TRBJ1-4	TRBD1	TGTGCCATCAGTGACGGGACAGGGGGCCCCTTGGCCTTT	CAISDGTGGPLAF
TRBV10-2	NA	TRBJ1-2	TRBD1	TGCGCCAGCAGTGAAGAAGGGGGCGCATCGGGTGGCTACACCTTC	CASSEEGGASGGYTF
TRBV5-5	few	TRBJ1-2	NA	TGTGCCAGCAGCTTGAGAGTTCTGGGGGCATATGGCTACACCTTC	CASSLRVLGAYGYTF
TRBV12-5	NA	TRBJ1-5	NA	TGTGCTAGTGGTCCGGTGGACAGTCTAGCGCCCCAGCATTTT	CASGPVDSLAPQHF
TRBV7-8	NA	TRBJ2-2	TRBD1	TGTGCCAGCACCAGTTATGTGGGACAGGGATCGGTCGGGGAGCTGTTTTTT	CASTSYVGQGSVGELFF
TRBV6-5	NA	TRBJ1-2	TRBD1	TGTGCCAGCAGACCAACAGGGGACTATGGCTACACCTTC	CASRPTGDYGYTF
TRBV6-6	NA	TRBJ1-2	TRBD1	TGTGCCAGCAGTTTCGGGACAGTCTATGGCTACACCTTC	CASSFGTVYGYTF
TRBV7-3	NA	TRBJ2-7	TRBD2	TGTGCCAGCAGCCCCGGGGGGGCCTACGAGCAGTACTTC	CASSPGGAYEQYF
TRBV2	NA	TRBJ2-7	NA	TGTGCCAGCACTCCCTTCTACGAGCAGTACTTC	CASTPFYEQYF
TRBV11-2	NA	TRBJ2-1	TRBD2	TGTGCCAGCAGCTCACGGACTAGCGGGGACGATGAGCAGTTCTTC	CASSSRTSGDDEQFF
TRBV28	NA	TRBJ2-3	TRBD2	TGTGCCAGCAGTGCCAGCGGGAGGCCCCGGGTGACGCAGTATTTT	CASSASGRPRVTQYF
TRBV11-2	NA	TRBJ2-5	TRBD2	TGTGCCAGCAGCTTAGTAGCGGGGGTTGAGACCCAGTACTTC	CASSLVAGVETQYF
TRBV5-4	NA	TRBJ2-7	TRBD2	TGTGCCAGCAGCGCTGGACTAGCGCTGAACTACGAGCAGTACTTC	CASSAGLALNYEQYF
TRBV11-3	NA	TRBJ1-2	NA	TGTGCCAGCACCCGGAGTGAGGAGATCGGCTACACCTTC	CASTRSEEIGYTF
TRBV6-1	NA	TRBJ1-5	NA	TGTGCCAGCAGTGAAGTCTGGGACATCAATCAGCCCCAGCATTTT	CASSEVWDINQPQHF
TRBV7-9	NA	TRBJ2-1	NA	TGTGCCGAGAGGATAAGCTCCTACAATGAGCAGTTCTTC	CAERISSYNEQFF
TRBV19	once	TRBJ2-7	TRBD1	TGTGCCAGTAGTATAGGACAGGGAAAAGATTCCTACGAGCAGTACTTC	CASSIGQGKDSYEQYF
TRBV5-4	NA	TRBJ2-1	TRBD1	TGTGCCAGCAGCCAACGGACAGGTAACAATGAGCAGTTCTTC	CASSQRTGNNEQFF
TRBV10-2	NA	TRBJ2-5	TRBD1	TGCGCCAGCAGGGACCTTGACAGGGGATATGAGACCCAGTACTTC	CASRDLDRGYETQYF
TRBV7-3	NA	TRBJ2-2	TRBD1	TGTGCCAGCAGCGTAACCGGGACAGGGAACACCGGGGAGCTGTTTTTT	CASSVTGTGNTGELFF
TRBV7-9	NA	TRBJ1-2	TRBD1	TGTGCCAGCAGCTCTCCTACAGGGGTCGGATATGGCTACACCTTC	CASSSPTGVGYGYTF
TRBV7-8	NA	TRBJ2-7	TRBD2	TGTGCCAGCAGCTTTACGGGGGGGTCCTACGAGCAGTACTTC	CASSFTGGSYEQYF
TRBV29-1	once	TRBJ2-5	TRBD2	TGCAGCGTTGAAGGGGGAGGGTTCGGGGAGACCCAGTACTTC	CSVEGGGFGETQYF
TRBV4-2	NA	TRBJ1-4	NA	TGTGCCAGCAGCCGCGACGCCAGGGGAAATGAAAAACTGTTTTTT	CASSRDARGNEKLFF
TRBV7-8	once	TRBJ2-1	NA	TGTGCCAGCAGCTTAGGCGGAGGGGGGGCGGGATACAATGAGCAGTTCTTC	CASSLGGGGAGYNEQFF
TRBV6-5	NA	TRBJ2-5	TRBD1	TGTGCCAGCAGTTACTCGACAGGGCCTCCCCAAGAGACCCAGTACTTC	CASSYSTGPPQETQYF
TRBV9	NA	TRBJ2-1	TRBD2	TGTGCCAGCAGCGGAGCGGGAGTTCACTACAATGAGCAGTTCTTC	CASSGAGVHYNEQFF
TRBV6-5	NA	TRBJ2-3	NA	TGTGCCAGCAGTTACGGGCCCCCCTGGGGCACAGATACGCAGTATTTT	CASSYGPPWGTDTQYF
TRBV7-9	NA	TRBJ2-7	TRBD2	TGTGCCAGCAGCCCAGGGACTAGCGGCTCCTACGAGCAGTACTTC	CASSPGTSGSYEQYF
TRBV11-3	NA	TRBJ2-2	NA	TGTGCCAGCAGCTCAGGGGAAGGGACCGGGGAGCTGTTTTTT	CASSSGEGTGELFF
TRBV4-2	NA	TRBJ2-2	TRBD1	TGTGCCAGCAGCCAAGAGACAGGGAGTGGGGCCGGGGAGCTGTTTTTT	CASSQETGSGAGELFF
TRBV5-1	NA	TRBJ2-1	NA	TGCGCCAGCAGCTTGCTTACTTTTCCATACAATGAGCAGTTCTTC	CASSLLTFPYNEQFF
TRBV5-1	few	TRBJ1-2	TRBD1	TGCGCCAGCAGCCCGGGACAGCTCTATGGCTACACCTTC	CASSPGQLYGYTF
TRBV11-1	NA	TRBJ2-7	TRBD2	TGTGCCAGCAGCTCGGGACTAGCGATCCACGAGCAGTACTTC	CASSSGLAIHEQYF
TRBV6-5	NA	TRBJ2-7	NA	TGTGCCACCCACCAGGGGTGGGTCTACGAGCAGTACTTC	CATHQGWVYEQYF
TRBV15	NA	TRBJ1-5	NA	TGTGCCACCAGCATAGAGAGAGGGGGTCAGCCCCAGCATTTT	CATSIERGGQPQHF